The 18 T cell receptor beta chains below were found in one sample sequenced in a study of PD-L1 blockade in urothelial cancer (dated by TCRdb to 2015 to 2018). Libraries were constructed by the immunoSEQ multiplex PCR assay. TCRdb provides this immuneACCESS table in a form limited to in-frame rearrangements. Some clones are lacking; in checked studies, under half of them reflect an unresolved V gene, and why the rest are absent is not known. Counted in this sample were tens of thousands of clones; 82% of them appeared once. Of the sample, more than 8% falls within the top ten clones. The specimen comprised PBMCs, sampled around atezolizumab (anti-PD-L1) treatment. The source of these receptors is a man in his sixties or seventies with urothelial cancer.

This clone occurred once. The J gene is TRBJ2-5, the V gene TRBV6-6; TRBD2 matches 10 bases. The CDR3 is 15 residues long. V shed 1 base and J 5 bases; nucleotides not matched to a gene: 4. Germline values: CDR1 MNHNY, CDR2 SVGAGI (reference sequence). In DNA form, the CDR3 reads TGTGCCAGCAGTTACTTAGCGGGAGGTGGCGAGACCCAGTACTTC. Translated: CASSYLAGGGETQYF.

This clone was seen only a few times. The V call is TRBV30, the J call TRBJ2-7; possibly TRBD2 for D (6 bases). V was clipped by 2 bases and J by 1 base, with 18 bases between them. Germline V gene sequence: CDR1 GTSNPN, CDR2 SVGIG (reference sequence). The CDR3 consists of 16 residues. Here the CDR3 reads CAWSPLGGSKSYEQYF. In DNA form, the CDR3 reads TGTGCCTGGAGTCCCCTTGGGGGGAGTAAATCCTACGAGCAGTACTTC.

V gene TRBV15 combines with J gene TRBJ2-6; 7 nucleotides agree with TRBD1. The CDR3 is made up of 17 amino acids. Unmatched junction bases numbered 9, after V lost 3 bases and J lost 4 bases. The germline V gene encodes CDR1 LNHNV and CDR2 YYDKDF (reference sequence). CDR3 residues: CATSSLQGRGGANVLTF. For the CDR3, the DNA is TGTGCCACCAGCAGCCTACAGGGGAGAGGAGGGGCCAACGTCCTGACTTTC.

The V gene is TRBV7-9, the J gene TRBJ2-5; 9 bases line up with TRBD1. Germline assignment: CDR1 SEHNR and CDR2 FQNEAQ (reference sequence). The CDR3 is made up of 17 amino acids. The J segment lost 5 bases and the V segment lost 5 bases, leaving 15 bases of the junction unmatched. The CDR3 region is CASSLGQGASFGETQYF. The CDR3 DNA sequence: TGTGCCAGCAGCCTGGGACAGGGAGCGTCCTTTGGGGAGACCCAGTACTTC.

This chain links TRBV19 with TRBJ1-4; 8 nucleotides agree with TRBD1. Germline trimming cut 7 bases from V and 8 bases from J; bases unmatched to any gene: 15. CDR1 LNHDA and CDR2 SQIVND come from the germline V gene (reference sequence). The CDR3 runs 16 residues. The CDR3 DNA reads TGTGCCAGTACCCCTGACCTGGACAGGGTAGGGGAAAAACTGTTTTTT. The encoded protein is CASTPDLDRVGEKLFF.

This chain uses TRBV6-6 with TRBJ1-6; possibly TRBD1 for D (5 bases). This CDR3 region has 13 residues. The germline V gene encodes CDR1 MNHNY and CDR2 SVGAGI (reference sequence). V lost 6 bases, J lost 10 bases, and 13 bases lay in between. The CDR3 loop is CASSRVVQSPLHF. The CDR3 nucleotides are TGTGCCAGCAGCAGGGTTGTCCAATCACCCCTCCACTTT.

A few counts support this clone. This rearrangement joins TRBV6-1 to TRBJ1-6; 9 bases are shared with TRBD1. Germline CDR1 is MNHNS and CDR2 is SASEGT. The CDR3 totals 13 residues. Germline trimming cut 8 bases from V and 9 bases from J; bases unmatched to any gene: 5. The CDR3 reads CASSGTGSSPLHF. CDR3 sequence (DNA): TGTGCCAGCTCCGGGACAGGGAGTTCACCCCTCCACTTT.

The chain couples TRBV7-2 to TRBJ2-1; perhaps TRBD1 as D (6 bases). The CDR3 is 14 residues long. Germline CDR1 and CDR2: SGHTA and FQGNSA. Trimming took off 5 bases at V and 9 bases at J, with 17 bases between the two ends. CDR3 sequence reads: CASSQLNRDGEQFF. The CDR3 bases are TGTGCCAGCAGCCAATTGAACAGGGACGGTGAGCAGTTCTTC.

This sequence joins TRBV5-1 and TRBJ2-1; D might be TRBD1 (5 bases). The V end was cut by 0 bases, the J end by 2 bases, with 9 bases between. This CDR3 is 15 amino acids long. Germline lookup yields CDR1 SGHRS and CDR2 YFSETQ. In DNA form, the CDR3 reads TGCGCCAGCAGCTTGGAGCCAGGGCCCTACAATGAGCAGTTCTTC. It translates to CASSLEPGPYNEQFF.

The CDR3 sequence: CATEAQGSKNIQYF. CDR3 sequence (DNA): TGTGCCACAGAAGCACAGGGATCCAAAAACATTCAGTACTTC. The V gene is TRBV2, the J gene TRBJ2-4, with D perhaps matching TRBD1 (6 bases). Germline V gene sequence: CDR1 SNHLY, CDR2 FYNNEI. With 10 bases removed from V and 2 bases from J, the gap between germline ends came to 15 bases. The CDR3 length is 14 residues.

The chain carries TRBV9 and TRBJ2-5; 14 nucleotides agree with TRBD2. V shed 3 bases, J shed 4 bases, and the junction held 8 bases outside the gene matches. CDR3 size: 17 residues. Germline values: CDR1 SGDLS, CDR2 YYNGEE. As DNA, the CDR3 is TGTGCCAGCAGCGGGGGGACTAGCGGGAGAGGGAGAGAGACCCAGTACTTC. Protein: CASSGGTSGRGRETQYF.

This chain connects TRBV21-1 to TRBJ1-3; the table's D call, TRBD1, has no DNA check behind it. TRBV21-1 is listed as a pseudogene. This CDR3 comprises 15 residues. Here the CDR3 reads CASSAGTKAGNTIYF. The CDR3 DNA reads TGTGCCAGCAGCGCCGGGACAAAAGCGGGAAACACCATATATTTT.

The chain employs TRBV4-3 and TRBJ1-1; D is perhaps TRBD1 (6 bases). CDR1 is LGHNA and CDR2 is YSLEER in the germline V gene. V was cut by 5 bases and J by 1 base, with 17 bases left in between. There are 16 residues in the CDR3. The CDR3 DNA is TGCGCCAGCAGCACGCGAGCCAGGGGTCCGAACACTGAAGCTTTCTTT. This encodes CASSTRARGPNTEAFF.

V gene TRBV5-1 combines with J gene TRBJ2-5; D uncertain. Germline assignment: CDR1 SGHRS and CDR2 YFSETQ. Trimming removed 0 bases at V and 0 bases at J, with 9 bases between. The CDR3 totals 15 residues. CDR3 bases: TGCGCCAGCAGCTTGGGGCAGATGTACCAAGAGACCCAGTACTTC. It codes for CASSLGQMYQETQYF.

V is TRBV10-1 and J is TRBJ1-3; D gene ambiguous. This CDR3 is built from 12 residues. The germline CDR1 and CDR2 sequences are WNHNN and SYGVQD (reference sequence). Trimming took 6 bases from V and 0 from J, leaving 3 bases between them. In DNA, the CDR3 is TGCGCCAGCAGCGGCTCTGGAAACACCATATATTTT. Encoded protein: CASSGSGNTIYF.

This chain joins TRBV19 and TRBJ1-1; weak D call: TRBD1 (6 bases). The CDR3 is 13 residues long. Deletions cut 4 bases from V and 3 bases from J, with 9 bases between. Germline V gene data show CDR1 as LNHDA and CDR2 as SQIVND (reference sequence). CDR3 loop: CASSTTGHTEAFF. The CDR3 DNA reads TGTGCCAGTAGTACGACAGGACACACTGAAGCTTTCTTT.

The chain has TRBV11-2 and TRBJ2-1; 8 bases are shared with TRBD1. The V gene's germline CDR1 is SGHAT and CDR2 FQNNGV. J was trimmed by 5 bases and V by 7 bases; bases with no gene match: 4. The CDR3 spans 13 residues. The CDR3 here is CASIGQGNNEQFF. In DNA form, the CDR3 reads TGTGCCAGCATCGGACAGGGCAACAATGAGCAGTTCTTC.

This sequence joins TRBV5-4 and TRBJ2-5, with 9 positions matching TRBD1. The CDR3 has 13 amino acids. Germline values: CDR1 SGHNT, CDR2 YYREEE (reference sequence). After removal of 4 bases from V and 4 bases from J, the junction contained 2 bases not matched to a gene. CDR3 residues: CASSRGQGETQYF. In nucleotides, the CDR3 is TGTGCCAGCAGCCGGGGACAGGGAGAGACCCAGTACTTC. Filled out from reference TRBV5-4 and TRBJ2-5, the complete variable domain reads ETGVTQSPTHLIKTRGQQVTLRCSSQSGHNTVSWYQQALGQGPQFIFQYYREEENGRGNFPPRFSGLQFPNYSSELNVNALELDDSALYLCASSRGQGETQYFGPGTRLLVL.